These 18 T cell receptor beta chains share one sample of origin, sequenced in a study of tumor and adjacent non-tumor tissue in lung cancer. A modified ARM-PCR protocol with three rounds of nested PCR amplified TCRbeta. Each CDR3 protein gets one entry after TCRdb re-called the multiplex PCR reads with MiXCR. The sample lists about 68,000 distinct CDR3 sequences; 55% to 75% were seen once. The template was RNA from unsorted bulk tissue. Material: lung tumor tissue. These receptors originate from a man aged 45 to 65 with non-small cell lung cancer.

As concerns this clonotype: The junction departs from germline at one end; a sequencing error may be responsible. The chain links TRBV6-5 to TRBJ2-2; no clear D gene. This CDR3 has 13 amino acids. Germline-derived CDR1 and CDR2 are MNHEY and SVGAGI. CDR3 coding DNA: TGTGGCAGCAGTTGCACGACGTCGGGGGAGCTGTTTTTT. Translated, it gives CGSSCTTSGELFF.

This clonotype appeared many times. This rearrangement joins TRBV11-2 to TRBJ2-1; TRBD1 matches at 9 bases. Unmatched junction bases numbered 14, after V lost 6 bases and J lost 8 bases. The CDR3 spans 16 residues. Per the germline V gene, CDR1 is SGHAT and CDR2 is FQNNGV. DNA of the CDR3: TGTGCCAGCAGACCCCCCTCGGGGGGACAGGGTCATGAGCAGTTCTTC. Translation gives CASRPPSGGQGHEQFF.

The chain carries TRBV4-1 and TRBJ2-7; tentatively, D is TRBD1 or TRBD2 (5 bases each). CDR3 length: 15 amino acids. In germline, CDR1 is MGHRA, CDR2 YSYEKL. V gave up 2 bases and J gave up 6 bases, with 17 bases separating them. The CDR3 sequence: CASSQTSGTILEQYF. The CDR3 coding sequence is TGCGCCAGCAGCCAAACTTCCGGGACGATACTCGAGCAGTACTTC.

Points on this clonotype: One end of the junction is discordant with germline, which a read error may explain. This CDR3 is CASCLERTDNEQSF. In DNA form, the CDR3 reads TGTGCCAGCTGCTTAGAACGGACAGACAATGAGCAGTCGTTC. This rearrangement joins TRBV11-1 to TRBJ2-1, with a possible D match to TRBD1 (6 bases). CDR1 SGHAT and CDR2 FQDESV come from the germline V gene (reference sequence). This CDR3 has 14 residues.

As concerns this clonotype: A much larger clonotype is one base distant, so this may be a read error. Since the CDR3 does not end with the conserved phenylalanine or tryptophan, this likely comes from a read error. V usage is TRBV2 and J usage is TRBJ2-6; 8 nucleotides align to TRBD1. CDR1 is SNHLY, CDR2 FYNNEI, per germline. The CDR3 totals 14 residues. The V and J ends lost 9 bases and 1 base, in that order; junction bases with no gene match: 2. CDR3 protein: CASGQGSGANVLTL. CDR3 bases: TGTGCCAGTGGACAGGGATCTGGGGCCAACGTCCTGACTCTC.

The gene calls are TRBV7-9 and TRBJ2-1; D is undetermined. The CDR3 is 12 amino acids. V dropped 5 bases and J dropped 9 bases, with 11 bases sitting between them. Germline V CDR1 and CDR2: SEHNR, FQNEAQ (reference sequence). CDR3 region: CASSAQQIEQFF. CDR3 sequence (DNA): TGTGCCAGCAGCGCCCAACAGATTGAGCAGTTCTTC.

This clonotype was seen at least ten times. This chain joins TRBV29-1 and TRBJ2-7; D might be TRBD2 (6 bases). CDR1 is SQVTM, CDR2 ANQGSEA, per germline. The CDR3 is made up of 13 amino acids. The V end lost 5 bases, the J end lost 0 bases, and 11 bases lay between the germline ends. For the CDR3, the DNA is TGCAGCGTTAGGGCTAGCGCCTCCTACGAGCAGTACTTC. Translation gives CSVRASASYEQYF.

V and J are TRBV20-1 and TRBJ2-3; 7 bases are a match to TRBD2. Germline V gene data show CDR1 as DFQATT and CDR2 as SNEGSKA (reference sequence). Trimming took 6 bases from V and 1 from J; bases not matched to a gene: 7. CDR3 length equals 14 residues. In DNA, the CDR3 is TGCAGTGCCCCCGGGACTACTGGCACAGATACGCAGTATTTT. This codes for CSAPGTTGTDTQYF.

Details on this clonotype: Its ends do not fully match the called genes, so a read error is possible. V and J are TRBV11-2 and TRBJ2-5; 8 bases are shared with TRBD2. CDR1 is SGHAT and CDR2 is FQNNGV in the germline V gene. CDR3 length: 14 residues. This CDR3 is CTSGGGAVGETKYF. The CDR3 DNA is TGTACCAGCGGGGGCGGGGCCGTGGGAGAGACCAAGTACTTC.

The V gene is TRBV18, the J gene TRBJ1-3, with 8 bases matching TRBD1. Germline CDR1 and CDR2: KGHSH and LQKENI. V lost 0 bases to trimming and J lost 6 bases; unmatched junction nucleotides: 1. The CDR3 has 14 amino acids. As DNA, the CDR3 is TGTGCCAGCTCACCACCGACAGGGGAAAACACCATATATTTT. Translation: CASSPPTGENTIYF.

Of note for this clonotype: One end of the junction is discordant with germline, which a read error may explain. The chain joins TRBV11-3 to TRBJ2-3; no reliable D call. The CDR3 runs to 15 residues. Germline loops: CDR1 SGHNT, CDR2 YENEEA. The CDR3: CASSFEGRNTDTQYF. The CDR3 region has the DNA TGTGCCAGCAGCTTTGAAGGGCGGAACACTGATACGCAGTATTTC.

A single count supports this clonotype. The genes are TRBV11-2 and TRBJ2-5; 9 bases line up with TRBD1. This CDR3 is 16 amino acids long. In germline, CDR1 is SGHAT, CDR2 FQNNGV. The V gene end was trimmed by 5 bases and the J gene end by 6 bases; junction bases not matched to a gene: 13. In DNA form, the CDR3 reads TGTGCCAGCAGCATAGGAACAGGGGGCATATCCAAGACCCAGTACTTC. This sequence encodes CASSIGTGGISKTQYF.

Concerning this clonotype: A much larger clone differs from this one at a single base, so this may be a read error. The chain employs TRBV13 and TRBJ2-7; D remains ambiguous. From germline, CDR1 is PRHDT and CDR2 FYEKMQ (reference sequence). The CDR3 has 13 residues. CDR3 in DNA: TGTGCCAGGAGCTTACGCGGCTGGCACGAGCAGTACTTC. Translated: CARSLRGWHEQYF.

This clonotype has a count of ten or more. The V gene is TRBV28, the J gene TRBJ2-7; D is perhaps TRBD1 (6 bases). With 10 bases removed from V and 5 bases from J, the gap between germline ends came to 15 bases. This CDR3 spans 12 amino acids. Germline CDR1 and CDR2: MDHEN and SYDVKM. The CDR3 region has the DNA TGTGCCACCCTCCAGGGGTCCCACGAGCAGTACTTC. It codes for CATLQGSHEQYF.

The chain links TRBV29-1 to TRBJ2-1; 8 bases align to TRBD1. V lost 1 base to trimming and J lost 16 bases; unmatched junction nucleotides: 18. The CDR3 sequence is 15 residues long. Germline V CDR1 and CDR2: SQVTM, ANQGSEA. The CDR3 coding sequence is TGCAGCGTTGAAGTTCCGGGACAGGTCTTTGATGAACATTTCTTC. Protein: CSVEVPGQVFDEHFF.

The chain couples TRBV5-1 to TRBJ2-1; 7 bases map to TRBD2. This CDR3 contains 16 residues. V shed 4 bases and J 9 bases; nucleotides not matched to a gene: 16. Per the germline V gene, CDR1 is SGHRS and CDR2 is YFSETQ. This CDR3 is CASSRLTAGYRREQFF. Here the CDR3 DNA reads TGCGCCAGCAGCCGGTTAACAGCGGGGTATAGGCGTGAGCAGTTCTTC.

As regards this clonotype: A junction boundary mismatches the germline segment, possibly from a read error. The chain couples TRBV30 to TRBJ2-2; TRBD1 aligns across 8 bases. The CDR3 consists of 14 residues. Germline assignment: CDR1 GTSNPN and CDR2 SVGIG (reference sequence). This CDR3 reads CDWTGKIRDGGLFF. The DNA for the CDR3 is TGTGACTGGACAGGGAAGATCCGCGACGGGGGGCTGTTTTTT.

Concerning this clonotype itself: The junction differs from germline at one of its ends, possibly a read error. V and J are TRBV20-1 and TRBJ2-1; TRBD1 matches at 8 bases. This CDR3 is 13 amino acids long. Germline V gene lookup returns CDR1 DFQATT and CDR2 SNEGSKA (reference sequence). The CDR3 loop reads CSISGQVYNEQFF. The CDR3 bases are TGCAGTATCTCGGGACAGGTGTACAATGAGCAGTTTTTC.